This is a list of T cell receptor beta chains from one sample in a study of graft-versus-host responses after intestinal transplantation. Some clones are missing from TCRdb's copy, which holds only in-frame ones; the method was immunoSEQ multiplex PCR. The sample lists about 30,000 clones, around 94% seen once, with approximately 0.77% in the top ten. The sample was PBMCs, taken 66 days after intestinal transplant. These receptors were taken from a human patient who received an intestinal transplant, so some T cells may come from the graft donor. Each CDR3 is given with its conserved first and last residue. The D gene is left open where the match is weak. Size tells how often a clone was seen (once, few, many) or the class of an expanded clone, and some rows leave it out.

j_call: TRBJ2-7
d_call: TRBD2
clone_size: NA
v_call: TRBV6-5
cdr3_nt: TGTGCCAGCAGTCGCCTGGGACTAGCGCTGTACGAGCAGTACTTC
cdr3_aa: CASSRLGLALYEQYF

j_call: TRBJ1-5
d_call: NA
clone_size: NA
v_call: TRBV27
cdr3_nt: TGTGCCAGCAGGTCAGGAGATAATAGCAATCAGCCCCAGCATTTT
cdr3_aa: CASRSGDNSNQPQHF

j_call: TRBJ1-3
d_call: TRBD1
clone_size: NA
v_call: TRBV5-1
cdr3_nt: TGCGCCAGCAGCTTACAAACGGGACAGGGGTGGAACACCATATATTTT
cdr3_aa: CASSLQTGQGWNTIYF

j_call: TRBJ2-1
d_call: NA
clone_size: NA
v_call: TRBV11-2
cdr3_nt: TGTGCCAGCAGCTCCTCAGGGGAGCAGTTCTTC
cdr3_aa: CASSSSGEQFF

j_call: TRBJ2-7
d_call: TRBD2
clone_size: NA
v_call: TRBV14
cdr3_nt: TGTGCCAGCAGCCAAGGAAAACGCGGGGGGCACTACGAGCAGTACTTC
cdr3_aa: CASSQGKRGGHYEQYF

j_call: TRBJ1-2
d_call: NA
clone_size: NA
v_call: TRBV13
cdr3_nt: TGTGCCAGCAGCCCCGACCGGGGGGTATATGGCTACACCTTC
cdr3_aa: CASSPDRGVYGYTF

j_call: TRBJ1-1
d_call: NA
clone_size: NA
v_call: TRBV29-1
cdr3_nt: TGCAGCGTTGAAGTAGGTAAGGGAGTCACTGAAGCTTTCTTT
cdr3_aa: CSVEVGKGVTEAFF

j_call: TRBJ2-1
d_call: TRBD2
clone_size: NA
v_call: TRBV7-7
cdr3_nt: TGTGCCAGCAGCTTAAGGACTAGCGACTACAATGAGCAGTTCTTC
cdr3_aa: CASSLRTSDYNEQFF

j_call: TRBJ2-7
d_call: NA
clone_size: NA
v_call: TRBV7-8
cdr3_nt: TGTGCCAGCAGGGACATAAGTTCTAGCTCCTACGAGCAGTACTTC
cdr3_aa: CASRDISSSSYEQYF

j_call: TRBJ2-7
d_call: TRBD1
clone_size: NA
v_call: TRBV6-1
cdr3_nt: TGTGCCAGCACCCTTGACAGGGGGGCCTACGAGCAGTACTTC
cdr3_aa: CASTLDRGAYEQYF

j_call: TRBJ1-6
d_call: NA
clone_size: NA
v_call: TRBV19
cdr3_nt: TGTGCCAGTAGTATAGGGGGGAGCGCTAATTCACCCCTCCACTTT
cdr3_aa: CASSIGGSANSPLHF

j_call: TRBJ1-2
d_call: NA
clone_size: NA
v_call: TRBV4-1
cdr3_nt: TGCGCCAGCAGCCAAGATGGGGGAGACGGTGGCTACACCTTC
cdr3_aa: CASSQDGGDGGYTF

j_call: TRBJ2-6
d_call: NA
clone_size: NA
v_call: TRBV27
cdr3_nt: TGTGCCAGCAGTTTTCAGGGAGCTGGGGCCAACGTCCTGACTTTC
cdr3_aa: CASSFQGAGANVLTF

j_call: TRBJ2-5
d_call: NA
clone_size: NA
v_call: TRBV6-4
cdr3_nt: TGTGCCAGCAGTGAAGCGGCCGGGACTGGGGTGGAGACCCAGTACTTC
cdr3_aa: CASSEAAGTGVETQYF

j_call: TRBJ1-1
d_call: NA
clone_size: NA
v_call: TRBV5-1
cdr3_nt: TGCGCCAGCAGCCCGGGGGCCGGGGAGAGAACAATGAACACTGAAGCTTTCTTT
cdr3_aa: CASSPGAGERTMNTEAFF

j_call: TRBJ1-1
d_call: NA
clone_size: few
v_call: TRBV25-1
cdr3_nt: TGTGCCAGCAGTCCAAAGGGACTCTTGAACACTGAAGCTTTCTTT
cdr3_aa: CASSPKGLLNTEAFF

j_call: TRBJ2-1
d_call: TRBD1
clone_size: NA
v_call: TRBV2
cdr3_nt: TGTGCCAGCAGTGTATCGAGACAGGGGAACAATGAGCAGTTCTTC
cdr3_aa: CASSVSRQGNNEQFF

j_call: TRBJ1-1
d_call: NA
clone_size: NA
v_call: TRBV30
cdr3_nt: TGTGCCTGGAGTGAACTCTCGGGGCCGGGCTTCTCTGAAGCTTTCTTT
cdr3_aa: CAWSELSGPGFSEAFF

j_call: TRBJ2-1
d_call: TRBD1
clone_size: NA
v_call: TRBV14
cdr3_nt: TGTGCCAGCAGCCACCTCCCGGGACAGGGGCCTGAGCAGTTCTTC
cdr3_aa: CASSHLPGQGPEQFF

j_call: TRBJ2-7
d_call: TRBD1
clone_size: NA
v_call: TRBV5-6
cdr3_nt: TGTTTCGGGATAGAACCGGGTAAGGAAACGGGACAGCCCTACGAGCAGTACTTC
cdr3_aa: CFGIEPGKETGQPYEQYF

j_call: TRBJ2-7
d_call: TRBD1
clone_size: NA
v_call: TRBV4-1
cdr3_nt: TGCGCCAGCAGCTTGGACAGGGGGCAATACGAGCAGTACTTC
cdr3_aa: CASSLDRGQYEQYF

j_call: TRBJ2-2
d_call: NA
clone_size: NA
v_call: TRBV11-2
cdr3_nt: TGTGCCAGCAGCCTAGTCTACCGCCCTGACACCGGGGAGCTGTTTTTT
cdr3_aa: CASSLVYRPDTGELFF

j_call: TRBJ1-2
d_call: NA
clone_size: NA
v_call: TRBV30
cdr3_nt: TGTGCCTGGAGTGTGGCAGGGCTGAGGTATGGCTACACCTTC
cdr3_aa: CAWSVAGLRYGYTF

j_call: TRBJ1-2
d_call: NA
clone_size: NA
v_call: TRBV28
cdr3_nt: TGTGCCAGCAGTTCCCGACAGGCCCACTATGGCTACACCTTC
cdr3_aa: CASSSRQAHYGYTF

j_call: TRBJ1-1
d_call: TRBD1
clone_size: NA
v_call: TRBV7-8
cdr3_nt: TGTGCCAGCAGCTTTGGACAGGGCGGGAGGACTGAAGCTTTCTTT
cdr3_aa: CASSFGQGGRTEAFF

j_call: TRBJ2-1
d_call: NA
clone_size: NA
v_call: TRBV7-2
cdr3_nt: TGTGCCAGCAGCGCGAGATCCGGCAATGAGCAGTTCTTC
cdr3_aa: CASSARSGNEQFF

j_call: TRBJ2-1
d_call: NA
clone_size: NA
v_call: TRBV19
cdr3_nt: TGTGCCAGTAGAGAGGGCGGGAATGAGCAGTTCTTC
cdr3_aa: CASREGGNEQFF

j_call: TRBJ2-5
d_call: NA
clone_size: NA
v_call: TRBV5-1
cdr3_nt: TGCGCCAGCAGCCCAGCTAGCAGTCAAGAGACCCAGTACTTC
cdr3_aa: CASSPASSQETQYF